The next 3 T cell receptor beta chains were all read from a single sample in a study of T-cell reconstitution after alpha-beta-depleted transplantation in children. The library targeted TCRbeta and was prepared with unique molecular identifiers. TCRdb reprocessed the PCR reads with MiXCR, giving one entry per CDR3 protein. This sample carries around 210,000 distinct CDR3 sequences, roughly 6.6% of them seen once, and the ten largest clones take 5.5%. Sequenced material: PBMCs, taken before TCRalphabeta/CD19-depleted stem cell transplant. The source is a boy aged 2-9 years with acute lymphoblastic leukemia, due to receive a stem cell transplant.

This clonotype is medium-sized (0.01 to 0.1%) by share. V gene TRBV7-2 combines with J gene TRBJ1-1; TRBD1 is a possible D gene (5 bases). The CDR3 runs to 14 residues. The V gene's germline CDR1 is SGHTA and CDR2 FQGNSA. The germline V and J ends were trimmed by 7 bases and 0 bases, with 12 bases remaining between them. As DNA, the CDR3 is TGTGCCAGCACCCCGGCAGGGCTGAACACTGAAGCTTTCTTT. This translates into CASTPAGLNTEAFF.

This chain joins TRBV19 and TRBJ1-5; a possible D gene is TRBD1 (6 bases). The germline gives CDR1 LNHDA, CDR2 SQIVND (reference sequence). The CDR3 has 15 amino acids. V lost 7 bases and J 0 bases, leaving 13 bases between the germline ends. The CDR3 sequence: CASTTQGPSNQPQHF. The CDR3 DNA is TGTGCCAGTACCACACAGGGACCTAGCAATCAGCCCCAGCATTTT.

This clonotype was counted a few times. This chain uses TRBV19 with TRBJ1-2, with a tentative D call TRBD1 (6 bases). CDR1 and CDR2 (germline): LNHDA, SQIVND (reference sequence). The CDR3 consists of 13 residues. Trimming removed 6 bases at V and 2 bases at J, with 10 bases between. The CDR3 loop is CASRRDKNYGYTF. CDR3 nucleotide sequence: TGTGCCAGTAGGCGGGACAAGAACTATGGCTACACCTTC.